The source of this T cell receptor (beta chain) is a study of response to subunit inactivated influenza vaccine (dated by TCRdb to 2017 to 2018). For the wider study: To follow how T cells responded to a trivalent subunit inactivated influenza vaccine, the researchers relied on deep quantitative profiling of the T cell receptor repertoire. Study-wide findings and limitations: The authors proposed that each seasonal influenza vaccination may bring in only a limited number of new T cells.

The library was produced with RT-PCR. The sequencer was an Illumina HiSeq 2500. Starting from the raw public reads, TCRdb applied fastp trimming at Q25, assembled clones with MiXCR and retained in-frame beta chains. When rows share a CDR3 protein, they turn into one entry using the most common DNA and genes. The sample table holds roughly 780,000 distinct CDR3 sequences, of which 18% were seen once. The leading ten clones occupy approximately 10% of the sample. Worth noting for this clonotype: Its antigen specificity is not known. No much larger clone exists at a distance of one base, and base qualities are not known.

The germline V gene specifies SGDLS as CDR1 and YYNGEE as CDR2. The cysteine opens and the phenylalanine closes a CDR3 of 16 amino acids. Only the CDR3 region is kept as DNA, spanning 48 bases read in frame from base 1. At the junction V is shortened by 4 bases and J by 2 bases; bases outside the gene matches: 6. Recombination linked TRBV9 to TRBJ2-1, with 10 bases in between that match TRBD2. The clonotype originates from a man aged 50 to 60 who received an inactivated influenza vaccine. Donor details come from another sample of the same person, matched by shared clones. The specimen comprised PBMCs from blood, sampled more than 4 days after vaccination. The nucleotides read TGTGCCAGCAGCATGACTAGCGGGCCTACCTACAATGAGCAGTTCTTC. This yields the protein CASSMTSGPTYNEQFF.